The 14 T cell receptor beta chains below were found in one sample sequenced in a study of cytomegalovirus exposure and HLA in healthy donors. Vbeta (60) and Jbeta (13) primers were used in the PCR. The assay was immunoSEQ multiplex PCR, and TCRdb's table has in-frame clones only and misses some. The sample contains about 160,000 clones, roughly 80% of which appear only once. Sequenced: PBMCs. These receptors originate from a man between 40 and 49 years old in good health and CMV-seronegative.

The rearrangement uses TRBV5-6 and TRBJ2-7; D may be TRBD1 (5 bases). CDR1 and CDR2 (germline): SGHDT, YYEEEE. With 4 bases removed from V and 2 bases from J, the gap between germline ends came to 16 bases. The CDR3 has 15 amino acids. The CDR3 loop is CASSKDSSVPYEQYF. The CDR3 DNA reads TGTGCCAGCAGCAAAGACAGTTCTGTCCCCTACGAGCAGTACTTC.

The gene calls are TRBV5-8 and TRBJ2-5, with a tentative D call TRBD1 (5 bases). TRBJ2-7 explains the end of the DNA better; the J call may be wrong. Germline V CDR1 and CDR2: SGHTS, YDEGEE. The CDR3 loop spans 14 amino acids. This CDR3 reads CASSLDRRSYEQYF. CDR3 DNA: TGTGCCAGCAGCTTGGACAGGCGATCCTACGAGCAGTACTTC.

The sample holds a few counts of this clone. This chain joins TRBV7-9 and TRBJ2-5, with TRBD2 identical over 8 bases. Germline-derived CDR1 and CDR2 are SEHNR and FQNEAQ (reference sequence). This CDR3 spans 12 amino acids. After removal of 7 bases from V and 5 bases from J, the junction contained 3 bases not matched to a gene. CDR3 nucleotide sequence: TGTGCCAGCACGGGGGGGCGGGAGACCCAGTACTTC. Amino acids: CASTGGRETQYF.

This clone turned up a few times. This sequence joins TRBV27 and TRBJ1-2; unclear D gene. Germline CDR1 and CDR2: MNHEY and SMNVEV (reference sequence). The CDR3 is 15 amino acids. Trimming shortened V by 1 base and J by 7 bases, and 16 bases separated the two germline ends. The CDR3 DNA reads TGTGCCAGCAGTTTATTGGCAGGCCGCTACTGTGGCTACACCTTC. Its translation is CASSLLAGRYCGYTF.

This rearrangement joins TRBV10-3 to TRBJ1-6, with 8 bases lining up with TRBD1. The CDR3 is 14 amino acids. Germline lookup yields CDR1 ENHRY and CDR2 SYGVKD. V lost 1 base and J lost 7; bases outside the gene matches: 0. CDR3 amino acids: CAISEWTGNSPLHF. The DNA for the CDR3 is TGTGCCATCAGTGAGTGGACAGGGAATTCACCCCTCCACTTT.

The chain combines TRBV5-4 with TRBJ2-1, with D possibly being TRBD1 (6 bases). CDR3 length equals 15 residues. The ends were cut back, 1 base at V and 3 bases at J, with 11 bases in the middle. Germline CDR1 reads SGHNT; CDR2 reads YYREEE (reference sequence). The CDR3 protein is CASSLPGQHYNEQFF. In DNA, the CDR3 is TGTGCCAGCAGCTTGCCGGGACAACACTACAATGAGCAGTTCTTC. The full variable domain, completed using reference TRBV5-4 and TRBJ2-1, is ETGVTQSPTHLIKTRGQQVTLRCSSQSGHNTVSWYQQALGQGPQFIFQYYREEENGRGNFPPRFSGLQFPNYSSELNVNALELDDSALYLCASSLPGQHYNEQFFGPGTRLTVL.

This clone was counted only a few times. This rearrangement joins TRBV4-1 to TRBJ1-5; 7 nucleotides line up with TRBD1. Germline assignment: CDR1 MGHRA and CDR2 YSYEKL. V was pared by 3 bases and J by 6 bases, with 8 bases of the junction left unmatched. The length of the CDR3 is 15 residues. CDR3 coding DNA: TGCGCCAGCAGCCACGCCGACAGGGTCGGTCAGCCCCAGCATTTT. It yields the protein CASSHADRVGQPQHF.

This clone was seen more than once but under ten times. The CDR3, as DNA: TGTGCCAGCAGTGAGCAGTGGCAGGGGGCCGGGGAGCTGTTTTTT. It specifies CASSEQWQGAGELFF. This chain joins TRBV2 and TRBJ2-2; 7 bases line up with TRBD1. V gave up 3 bases and J gave up 6 bases; unmatched junction bases: 7. Germline values: CDR1 SNHLY, CDR2 FYNNEI. This CDR3 region has 15 residues.

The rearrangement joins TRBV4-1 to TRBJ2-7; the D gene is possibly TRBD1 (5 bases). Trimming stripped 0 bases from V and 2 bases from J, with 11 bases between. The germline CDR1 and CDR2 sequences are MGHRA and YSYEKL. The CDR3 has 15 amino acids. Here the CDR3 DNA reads TGCGCCAGCAGCCAAGAAACAGGCCTAACCTACGAGCAGTACTTC. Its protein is CASSQETGLTYEQYF.

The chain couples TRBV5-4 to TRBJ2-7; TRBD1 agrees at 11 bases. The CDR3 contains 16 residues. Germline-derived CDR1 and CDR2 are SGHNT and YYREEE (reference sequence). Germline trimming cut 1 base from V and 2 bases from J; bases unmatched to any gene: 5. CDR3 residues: CASSLQPGQGAYEQYF. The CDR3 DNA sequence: TGTGCCAGCAGCTTGCAACCGGGACAGGGGGCCTACGAGCAGTACTTC. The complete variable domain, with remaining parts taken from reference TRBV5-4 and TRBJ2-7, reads ETGVTQSPTHLIKTRGQQVTLRCSSQSGHNTVSWYQQALGQGPQFIFQYYREEENGRGNFPPRFSGLQFPNYSSELNVNALELDDSALYLCASSLQPGQGAYEQYFGPGTRLTVT.

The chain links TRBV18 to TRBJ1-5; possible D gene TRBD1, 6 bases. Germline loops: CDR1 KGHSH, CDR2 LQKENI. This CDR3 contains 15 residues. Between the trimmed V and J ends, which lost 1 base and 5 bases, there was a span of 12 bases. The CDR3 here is CASSPRTGLDQPQHF. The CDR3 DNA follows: TGTGCCAGCTCACCACGAACAGGGCTCGATCAGCCCCAGCATTTT.

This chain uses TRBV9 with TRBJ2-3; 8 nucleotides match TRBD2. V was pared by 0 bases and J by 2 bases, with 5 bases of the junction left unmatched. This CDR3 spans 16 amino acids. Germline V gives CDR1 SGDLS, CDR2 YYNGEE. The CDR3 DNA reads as TGTGCCAGCAGCGTAGAAAGCGGGGGAACCACAGATACGCAGTATTTT. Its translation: CASSVESGGTTDTQYF.

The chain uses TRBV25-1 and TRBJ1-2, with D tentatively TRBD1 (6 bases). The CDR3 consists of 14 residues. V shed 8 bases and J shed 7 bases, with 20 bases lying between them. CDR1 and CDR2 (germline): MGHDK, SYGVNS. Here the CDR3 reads CASAPNRDTVGYTF. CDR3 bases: TGTGCCAGCGCCCCCAACCGGGACACTGTTGGCTACACCTTC.

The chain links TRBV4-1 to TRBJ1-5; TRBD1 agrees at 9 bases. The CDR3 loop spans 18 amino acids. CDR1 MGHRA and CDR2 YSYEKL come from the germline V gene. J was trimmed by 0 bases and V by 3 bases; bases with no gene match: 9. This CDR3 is CASSHPRDRVDSNQPQHF. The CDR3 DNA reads TGCGCCAGCAGCCACCCCCGGGACAGGGTAGATAGCAATCAGCCCCAGCATTTT.